A single sample gave rise to the 4 T cell receptor beta chains below, sequenced in a study of T cells in Graves' hyperthyroidism and ophthalmopathy. Using RNA transcripts as the source, TCR beta CDR3 regions were amplified. The study used the HTBI primer set for a first-round RT-PCR of the TCR CDR3. Each CDR3 protein gets one entry after TCRdb re-called the multiplex PCR reads with MiXCR. The table includes around 600,000 distinct CDR3 sequences, more than 12% detected once. Sequencing was done on a sample of blood. All receptors come from a woman between 45 and 60 years old with Graves' ophthalmopathy.

This clonotype was counted between two and nine times. The chain recombines TRBV4-1 with TRBJ1-5; 8 bases are a match to TRBD1. The CDR3 is 16 amino acids. CDR1 MGHRA and CDR2 YSYEKL come from the germline V gene. Trimming took 1 base from V and 6 from J; bases not matched to a gene: 8. The CDR3 nucleotides read TGCGCCAGCAGCCAAGTTGACGGGACAGGTTTTCAGCCCCAGCATTTT. Translated: CASSQVDGTGFQPQHF.

This clonotype was recorded at least ten times. V is TRBV7-6 and J is TRBJ1-1; D call uncertain. CDR3 length: 16 amino acids. Per germline, CDR1 SGHVS and CDR2 FNYEAQ. Trimming removed 5 bases from V and 7 bases from J, with 23 bases in between. CDR3 nucleotides: TGTGCCAGCAGCCCCGAGGCGGGAAGGGCCAAGGTTGAAGCTTTCTTT. Protein: CASSPEAGRAKVEAFF. Full variable domain (rest looked up from reference TRBV7-6 and TRBJ1-1): GAGVSQSPRYKVTKRGQDVALRCDPISGHVSLYWYRQALGQGPEFLTYFNYEAQQDKSGLPNDRFSAERPEGSISTLTIQRTEQRDSAMYRCASSPEAGRAKVEAFFGQGTRLTVV.

This clonotype has ten or more counts. CDR3 sequence reads: CASSGSAWTDYGYTF. The CDR3 DNA follows: TGTGCCAGCAGCGGAAGCGCCTGGACGGACTATGGCTACACCTTC. J is TRBJ1-2 and V is TRBV9; D is unclear. The V and J ends lost 3 bases and 3 bases respectively, with 15 bases between them. The CDR3 covers 15 residues. Germline CDR1 SGDLS, CDR2 YYNGEE. The full variable domain, with the rest looked up from reference TRBV9 and TRBJ1-2, is DSGVTQTPKHLITATGQRVTLRCSPRSGDLSVYWYQQSLDQGLQFLIQYYNGEERAKGNILERFSAQQFPDLHSELNLSSLELGDSALYFCASSGSAWTDYGYTFGSGTRLTVV.

This clonotype was picked up a small number of times. The chain has TRBV19 and TRBJ2-1; 7 bases map to TRBD2. Trimming cost V 6 bases and J 6 bases; bases outside gene matches: 8. This CDR3 spans 14 amino acids. The germline V gene has CDR1 LNHDA and CDR2 SQIVND (reference sequence). As DNA, the CDR3 is TGTGCCAGTAGGGGGAGGGAGGGTGGCAATGAGCAGTTCTTC. Its protein is CASRGREGGNEQFF.